A selection of T cell receptor beta chains follows, all from one sample in a study of blood T cell repertoires in COVID-19. The table came from immunoSEQ multiplex PCR; TCRdb's copy has only in-frame clones and leaves some out. Of 300,000 to 500,000 clones listed, roughly 86% are singletons. The sample comprised PBMCs or T cells enriched from blood (not recorded which). Source of these receptors: a woman aged 40 to 49 with acute COVID-19. The CDR3 runs from the conserved cysteine through the conserved F or W. The D gene is left open where the match is weak. Clone size is given for some rows only: seen once, a few or many times, or a class if the clone is expanded.

j_gene: TRBJ2-1; v_gene: TRBV5-1; abundance: -; d_gene: -; CDR3nt: TGCGCCAGCAGCTCACAGGGCAATGAGCAGTTCTTC; CDR3aa: CASSSQGNEQFF
j_gene: TRBJ1-2; v_gene: TRBV27; abundance: -; d_gene: -; CDR3nt: TGTGCCAGCAGTTTATCCCCAGGGCCTAACTATGGCTACACCTTC; CDR3aa: CASSLSPGPNYGYTF
j_gene: TRBJ2-7; v_gene: TRBV3-1/TRBV3-2; abundance: -; d_gene: TRBD1; CDR3nt: TGTGCCAGCAGCCAGGGACAGGGGTCCCCCTACGAGCAGTACTTC; CDR3aa: CASSQGQGSPYEQYF
j_gene: TRBJ2-5; v_gene: TRBV6-5; abundance: few; d_gene: -; CDR3nt: TGTGCCAGCACCAGAGACAGTTACGGGCAGGAGACCCAGTACTTC; CDR3aa: CASTRDSYGQETQYF
j_gene: TRBJ2-4; v_gene: TRBV15; abundance: -; d_gene: TRBD2; CDR3nt: TGTGCCACCAGCACACAGATCGGGGGGATGAAAAACATTCAGTACTTC; CDR3aa: CATSTQIGGMKNIQYF
j_gene: TRBJ1-1; v_gene: TRBV2; abundance: -; d_gene: -; CDR3nt: TGTGCCAGCAGAGAACAGGGTTTTGCTGAAGCTTTCTTT; CDR3aa: CASREQGFAEAFF
j_gene: TRBJ1-4; v_gene: TRBV5-1; abundance: -; d_gene: -; CDR3nt: TGCGCCAGCAGCCCCGGAGAGGGCGCAACTAATGAAAAACTGTTTTTT; CDR3aa: CASSPGEGATNEKLFF
j_gene: TRBJ2-2; v_gene: TRBV5-1; abundance: -; d_gene: -; CDR3nt: TGCGCCAGCAGCCCGGATGGCAGGTCGAACACCGGGGAGCTGTTTTTT; CDR3aa: CASSPDGRSNTGELFF
j_gene: TRBJ2-1; v_gene: TRBV7-9; abundance: -; d_gene: TRBD1; CDR3nt: TGTGCGAGCAGGGACAGAGCCTACAATGAGCAGTTCTTC; CDR3aa: CASRDRAYNEQFF
j_gene: TRBJ2-1; v_gene: TRBV4-1; abundance: -; d_gene: -; CDR3nt: TGCGCCAGCAGAAAATTTGAGGCAGGACACGATGAGCAGTTCTTC; CDR3aa: CASRKFEAGHDEQFF
j_gene: TRBJ2-2; v_gene: TRBV7-2; abundance: -; d_gene: -; CDR3nt: TGTGCCAGCAGCCGCCCGGGGGTGAACACCGGGGAGCTGTTTTTT; CDR3aa: CASSRPGVNTGELFF
j_gene: TRBJ1-3; v_gene: TRBV2; abundance: -; d_gene: -; CDR3nt: TGTGCCAGCAGTCCTCTGGACATCACTGGAAACACCATATATTTT; CDR3aa: CASSPLDITGNTIYF
j_gene: TRBJ1-4; v_gene: TRBV6-5; abundance: -; d_gene: -; CDR3nt: TGTGCCAGCAGTTCCACGGGAGGGGATAATGAAAAACTGTTTTTT; CDR3aa: CASSSTGGDNEKLFF
j_gene: TRBJ2-1; v_gene: TRBV5-1; abundance: -; d_gene: TRBD2; CDR3nt: TGCGCCAGCAGCTTGGCGCTAGCGGGTGGACAATGGGAGCAGTTCTTC; CDR3aa: CASSLALAGGQWEQFF
j_gene: TRBJ1-3; v_gene: TRBV3-1/TRBV3-2; abundance: -; d_gene: -; CDR3nt: TGTGCCAGCAGCCAAGGTGACAGGTCACCCTCTGGAAACACCATATATTTT; CDR3aa: CASSQGDRSPSGNTIYF
j_gene: TRBJ1-2; v_gene: TRBV6-5; abundance: -; d_gene: TRBD1; CDR3nt: TGTGCCAGCAGCCCGAGCCAGGGGGCATACTATGGCTACACCTTC; CDR3aa: CASSPSQGAYYGYTF
j_gene: TRBJ2-3; v_gene: TRBV4-2; abundance: once; d_gene: -; CDR3nt: TGTGCCAGCAGCCAACAGGTCAAGGCCTTTAGCACAGATACGCAGTATTTT; CDR3aa: CASSQQVKAFSTDTQYF
j_gene: TRBJ1-2; v_gene: TRBV25-1; abundance: -; d_gene: -; CDR3nt: TGTGCCAGCAGTGGTCTGGGGCTTCGGAATGGCTACACCTTC; CDR3aa: CASSGLGLRNGYTF
j_gene: TRBJ1-2; v_gene: TRBV18; abundance: -; d_gene: -; CDR3nt: TGTGCCAGCTCTGAGGTCCAACGGGACTATGGCTACACCTTC; CDR3aa: CASSEVQRDYGYTF
j_gene: TRBJ2-2; v_gene: TRBV13; abundance: -; d_gene: -; CDR3nt: TGTGCCAGCAGCTTAGAGGTCGGCAGGGGGAGGACCGGGGAGCTGTTTTTT; CDR3aa: CASSLEVGRGRTGELFF
j_gene: TRBJ1-1; v_gene: TRBV19; abundance: -; d_gene: -; CDR3nt: TGTGCCAGTAGTATCTTGACTGAAGCTTTCTTT; CDR3aa: CASSILTEAFF
j_gene: TRBJ2-5; v_gene: TRBV7-9; abundance: -; d_gene: -; CDR3nt: TGTGCCAGCAGCTTAGTGGTTACCGGCCAAGAGACCCAGTACTTC; CDR3aa: CASSLVVTGQETQYF
j_gene: TRBJ2-1; v_gene: TRBV5-1; abundance: -; d_gene: TRBD2; CDR3nt: TGCGCCAGCAGCTTGGGACTAGCGGGGGGTCTACTCTACAATGAGCAGTTCTTC; CDR3aa: CASSLGLAGGLLYNEQFF
j_gene: TRBJ2-1; v_gene: TRBV9; abundance: -; d_gene: -; CDR3nt: TGTGCCAGCAGCGTGGGTCGGGGGGCGTACAATGAGCAGTTCTTC; CDR3aa: CASSVGRGAYNEQFF
j_gene: TRBJ2-1; v_gene: TRBV7-8; abundance: -; d_gene: TRBD2; CDR3nt: TGTGCCAGCAGCCCGCCTATTGCGGGGGGGGACTACAATGAGCAGTTCTTC; CDR3aa: CASSPPIAGGDYNEQFF
j_gene: TRBJ2-7; v_gene: TRBV25-1; abundance: -; d_gene: -; CDR3nt: TGTGCCAGCAGGGAAGGCCCCTACGAGCAGTACTTC; CDR3aa: CASREGPYEQYF
j_gene: TRBJ2-6; v_gene: TRBV6-1; abundance: -; d_gene: -; CDR3nt: TGTGCCAGCAGTGAAACAGGGAATGGGGCCAACGTCCTGACTTTC; CDR3aa: CASSETGNGANVLTF
j_gene: TRBJ1-1; v_gene: TRBV11-2; abundance: -; d_gene: -; CDR3nt: TGTGCCAGCCTCCAAGGAGTCGGGTACACTGAAGCTTTCTTT; CDR3aa: CASLQGVGYTEAFF
j_gene: TRBJ1-5; v_gene: TRBV11-3; abundance: -; d_gene: -; CDR3nt: TGTGCCAGCAGCTCCGGGACTAGCGATCAGCCCCAGCATTTT; CDR3aa: CASSSGTSDQPQHF
j_gene: TRBJ1-6; v_gene: TRBV3-1/TRBV3-2; abundance: few; d_gene: -; CDR3nt: TGTGCCAGCAGCCCACCCTCAGGGGATTCTAATTCACCCCTCCACTTT; CDR3aa: CASSPPSGDSNSPLHF
j_gene: TRBJ2-5; v_gene: TRBV5-1; abundance: few; d_gene: -; CDR3nt: TGCGCCAGCAGCTTGTATTCAGGGGTGGTGTTCCAAGAGACCCAGTACTTC; CDR3aa: CASSLYSGVVFQETQYF
j_gene: TRBJ2-1; v_gene: TRBV24-1; abundance: -; d_gene: TRBD1; CDR3nt: TGTGCCACCAGTGATAAGGGGGACAGGGTCCCCAATGAGCAGTTCTTC; CDR3aa: CATSDKGDRVPNEQFF
j_gene: TRBJ2-3; v_gene: TRBV10-3; abundance: -; d_gene: -; CDR3nt: TGTGCCGTCGGGACTTCTGAGGCAGATACGCAGTATTTT; CDR3aa: CAVGTSEADTQYF
j_gene: TRBJ1-4; v_gene: TRBV15; abundance: -; d_gene: TRBD1; CDR3nt: TGTGCCACCACTACAACAGGGGGGTTTGAAAAACTGTTTTTT; CDR3aa: CATTTTGGFEKLFF
j_gene: TRBJ2-2; v_gene: TRBV18; abundance: -; d_gene: -; CDR3nt: TGTGCCAGCTCACCACCTTGGCGGGGTCACTCCACCGGGGAGCTGTTTTTT; CDR3aa: CASSPPWRGHSTGELFF
j_gene: TRBJ2-2; v_gene: TRBV11-2; abundance: -; d_gene: TRBD2; CDR3nt: TGTGCCAGCAGCTTAGATGGCCTAGCGGGGGGATCCGGGGAGCTGTTTTTT; CDR3aa: CASSLDGLAGGSGELFF
j_gene: TRBJ1-2; v_gene: TRBV5-4; abundance: -; d_gene: TRBD1; CDR3nt: TGTGCCAGCAGCACCCGGGACAGGGCTAACTATGGCTACACCTTC; CDR3aa: CASSTRDRANYGYTF
j_gene: TRBJ1-6; v_gene: TRBV7-8; abundance: once; d_gene: TRBD1; CDR3nt: TGTGCCAGCAGCCGGGGACAGAATAATTCACCCCTCCACTTT; CDR3aa: CASSRGQNNSPLHF
j_gene: TRBJ2-3; v_gene: TRBV24-1; abundance: -; d_gene: -; CDR3nt: TGTGCCACCAGTGGCCCCGGTGGGGGGGCACCAGATACGCAGTATTTT; CDR3aa: CATSGPGGGAPDTQYF
j_gene: TRBJ2-7; v_gene: TRBV12-3/TRBV12-4; abundance: few; d_gene: TRBD1; CDR3nt: TGTGCCAGCAGGGGGGACAGCTCCTACGAGCAGTACTTC; CDR3aa: CASRGDSSYEQYF